The 4 T cell receptor beta chains below were found in one sample sequenced in a study of T cell responses to AZD1222 COVID-19 vaccine. The data were produced by immunoSEQ multiplex PCR, yet TCRdb's version contains in-frame clones alone and is incomplete. This table holds over 70,000 clones, approximately 86% found once. The input for sequencing was peripheral blood, taken on day 0 of AZD1222 vaccination. The receptor source for this set is an adult in good health.

V and J are TRBV28 and TRBJ1-3, with TRBD1 as a possible D gene (6 bases). CDR3 length: 15 residues. V lost 6 bases and J lost 1, with 13 bases in between. Germline assignment: CDR1 MDHEN and CDR2 SYDVKM. The CDR3 bases are TGTGCCAGCAGATGGGGGGCCTCTTCTGGAAACACCATATATTTT. Translated, it gives CASRWGASSGNTIYF.

This clone appeared a single time. This chain uses TRBV19 with TRBJ2-4; D may be TRBD2 (6 bases). The V end lost 5 bases, the J end lost 9 bases, and 14 bases lay between the germline ends. The CDR3 totals 13 residues. Germline assignment: CDR1 LNHDA and CDR2 SQIVND (reference sequence). The CDR3 region has the DNA TGTGCCAGTAGTCCTGGGACTGAAGTCATTCAGTACTTC. It encodes CASSPGTEVIQYF.

V usage is TRBV9 and J usage is TRBJ2-1; D gene ambiguous. The V gene lost 0 bases and the J gene lost 5 bases, with 9 bases spanning the gap. The CDR3 contains 14 residues. The germline CDR1 and CDR2 sequences are SGDLS and YYNGEE. DNA of the CDR3: TGTGCCAGCAGCGTAGGTCTGGCCGACAATGAGCAGTTCTTC. Amino acids: CASSVGLADNEQFF.

This clone has a handful of counts. The chain recombines TRBV16 with TRBJ1-3, with D hard to call. V was pared by 2 bases and J by 4 bases, with 12 bases between. The CDR3 runs to 15 residues. Per the germline V gene, CDR1 is KGHSY and CDR2 is FQNENV. CDR3 loop: CASSQAVSYGNTIYF. In nucleotides, the CDR3 is TGTGCCAGCAGCCAAGCAGTCAGCTACGGAAACACCATATATTTT.